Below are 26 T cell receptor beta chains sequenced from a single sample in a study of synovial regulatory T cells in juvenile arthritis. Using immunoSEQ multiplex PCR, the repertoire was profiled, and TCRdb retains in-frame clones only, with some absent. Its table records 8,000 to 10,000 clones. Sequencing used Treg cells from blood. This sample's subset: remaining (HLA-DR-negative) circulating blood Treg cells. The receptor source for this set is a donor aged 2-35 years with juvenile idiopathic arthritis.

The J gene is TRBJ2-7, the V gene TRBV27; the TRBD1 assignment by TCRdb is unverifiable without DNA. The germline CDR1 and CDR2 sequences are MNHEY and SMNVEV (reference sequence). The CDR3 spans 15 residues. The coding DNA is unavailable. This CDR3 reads CASSFTVGRDYEQYF.

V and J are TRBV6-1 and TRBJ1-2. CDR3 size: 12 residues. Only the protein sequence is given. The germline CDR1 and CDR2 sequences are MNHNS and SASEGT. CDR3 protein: CAGYLTESGYTF.

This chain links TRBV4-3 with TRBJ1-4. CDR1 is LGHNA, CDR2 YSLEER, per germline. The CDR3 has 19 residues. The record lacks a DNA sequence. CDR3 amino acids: CASSPRGGAAPATNEKLFF.

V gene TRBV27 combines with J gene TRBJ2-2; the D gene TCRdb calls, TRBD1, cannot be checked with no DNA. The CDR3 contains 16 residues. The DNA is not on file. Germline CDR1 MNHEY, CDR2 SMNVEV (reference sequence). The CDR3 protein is CASSGNRFLGTGELFF.

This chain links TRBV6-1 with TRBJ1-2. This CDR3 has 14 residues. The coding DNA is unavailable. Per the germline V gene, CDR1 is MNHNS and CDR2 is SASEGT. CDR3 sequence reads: CASSATGSLYGYTF.

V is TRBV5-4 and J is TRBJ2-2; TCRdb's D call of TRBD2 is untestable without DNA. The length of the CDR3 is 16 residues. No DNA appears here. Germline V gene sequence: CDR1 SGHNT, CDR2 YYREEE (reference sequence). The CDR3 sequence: CASSPGTSGKRGELFF.

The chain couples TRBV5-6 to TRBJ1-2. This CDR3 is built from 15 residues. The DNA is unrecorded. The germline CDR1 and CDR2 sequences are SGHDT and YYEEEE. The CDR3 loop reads CASSVYKLANYGYTF.

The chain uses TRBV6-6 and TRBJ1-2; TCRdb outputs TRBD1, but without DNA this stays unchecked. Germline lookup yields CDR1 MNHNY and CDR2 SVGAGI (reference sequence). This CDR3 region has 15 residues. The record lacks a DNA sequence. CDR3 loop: CASSYADGTRYGYTF.

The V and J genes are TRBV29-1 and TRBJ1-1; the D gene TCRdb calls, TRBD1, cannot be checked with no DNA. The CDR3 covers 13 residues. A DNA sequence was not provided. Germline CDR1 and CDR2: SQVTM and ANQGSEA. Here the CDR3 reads CSVARQGDTEAFF. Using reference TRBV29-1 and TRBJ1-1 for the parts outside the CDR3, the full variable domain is SAVISQKPSRDICQRGTSLTIQCQVDSQVTMMFWYRQQPGQSLTLIATANQGSEATYESGFVIDKFPISRPNLTFSTLTVSNMSPEDSSIYLCSVARQGDTEAFFGQGTRLTVV.

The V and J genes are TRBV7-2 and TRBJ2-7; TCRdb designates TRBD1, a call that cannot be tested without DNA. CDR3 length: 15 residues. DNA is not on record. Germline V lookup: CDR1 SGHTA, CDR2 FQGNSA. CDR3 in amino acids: CASSLGNILQGWQYF.

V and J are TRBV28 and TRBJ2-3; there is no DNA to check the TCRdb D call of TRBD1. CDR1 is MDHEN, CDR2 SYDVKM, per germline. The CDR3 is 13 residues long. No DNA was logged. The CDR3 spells CASSLGGADTQYF.

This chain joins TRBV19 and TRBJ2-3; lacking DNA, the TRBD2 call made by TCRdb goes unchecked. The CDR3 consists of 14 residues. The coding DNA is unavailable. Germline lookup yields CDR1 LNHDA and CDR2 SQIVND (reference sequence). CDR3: CATSTSGGTDTQYF. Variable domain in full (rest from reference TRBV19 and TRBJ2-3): DGGITQSPKYLFRKEGQNVTLSCEQNLNHDAMYWYRQDPGQGLRLIYYSQIVNDFQKGDIAEGYSVSREKKESFPLTVTSAQKNPTAFYLCATSTSGGTDTQYFGPGTRLTVL.

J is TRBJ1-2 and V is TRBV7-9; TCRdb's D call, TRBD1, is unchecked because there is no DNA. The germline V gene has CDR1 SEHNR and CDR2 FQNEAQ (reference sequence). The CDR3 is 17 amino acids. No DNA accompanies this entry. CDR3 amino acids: CATPLLGTEITNYGYTF.

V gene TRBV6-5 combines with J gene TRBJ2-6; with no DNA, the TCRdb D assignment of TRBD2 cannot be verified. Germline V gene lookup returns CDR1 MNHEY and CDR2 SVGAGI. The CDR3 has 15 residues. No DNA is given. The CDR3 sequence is CASQRSYSGANVLTF.

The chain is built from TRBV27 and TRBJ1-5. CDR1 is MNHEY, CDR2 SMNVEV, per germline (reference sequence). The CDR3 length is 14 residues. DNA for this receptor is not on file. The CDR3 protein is CASSLKAAFQPQHF.

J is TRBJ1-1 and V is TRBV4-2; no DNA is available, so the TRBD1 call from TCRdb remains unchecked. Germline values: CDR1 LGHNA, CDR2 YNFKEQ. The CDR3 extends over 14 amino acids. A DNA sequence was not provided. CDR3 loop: CASSQRRGRTEAFF.

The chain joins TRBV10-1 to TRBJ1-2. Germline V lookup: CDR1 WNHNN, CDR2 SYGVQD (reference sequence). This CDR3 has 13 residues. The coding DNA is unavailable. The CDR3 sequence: CASRVITPYGYTF.

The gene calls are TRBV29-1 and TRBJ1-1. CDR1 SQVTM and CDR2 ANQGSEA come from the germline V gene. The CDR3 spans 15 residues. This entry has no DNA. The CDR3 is CSVEVLFKMYTEAFF.

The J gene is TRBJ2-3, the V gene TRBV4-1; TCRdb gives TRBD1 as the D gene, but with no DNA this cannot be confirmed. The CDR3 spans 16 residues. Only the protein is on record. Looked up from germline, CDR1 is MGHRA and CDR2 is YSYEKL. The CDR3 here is CASSQGQGGGTDTQYF.

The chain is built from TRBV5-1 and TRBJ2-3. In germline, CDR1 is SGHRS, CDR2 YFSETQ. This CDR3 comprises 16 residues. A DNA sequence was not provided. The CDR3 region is CASSLQGWLLADTQYF.

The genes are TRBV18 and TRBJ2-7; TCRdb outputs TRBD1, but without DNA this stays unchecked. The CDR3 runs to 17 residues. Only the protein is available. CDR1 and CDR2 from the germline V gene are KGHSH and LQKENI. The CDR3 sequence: CASSPRDRGLGYYEQYF.

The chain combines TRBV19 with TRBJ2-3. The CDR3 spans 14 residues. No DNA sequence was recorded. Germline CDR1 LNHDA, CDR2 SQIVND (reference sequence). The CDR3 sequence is CASRVKYRFDTQYF.

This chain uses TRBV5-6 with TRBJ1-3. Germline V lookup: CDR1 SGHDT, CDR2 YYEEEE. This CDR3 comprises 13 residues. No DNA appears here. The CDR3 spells CASRWGSGNTIYF.

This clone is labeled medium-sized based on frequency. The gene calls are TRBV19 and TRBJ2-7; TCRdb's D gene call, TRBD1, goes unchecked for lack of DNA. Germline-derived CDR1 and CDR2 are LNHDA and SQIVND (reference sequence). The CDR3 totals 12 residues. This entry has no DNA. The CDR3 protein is CASGQDSYEQYF. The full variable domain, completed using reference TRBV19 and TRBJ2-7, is DGGITQSPKYLFRKEGQNVTLSCEQNLNHDAMYWYRQDPGQGLRLIYYSQIVNDFQKGDIAEGYSVSREKKESFPLTVTSAQKNPTAFYLCASGQDSYEQYFGPGTRLTVT.

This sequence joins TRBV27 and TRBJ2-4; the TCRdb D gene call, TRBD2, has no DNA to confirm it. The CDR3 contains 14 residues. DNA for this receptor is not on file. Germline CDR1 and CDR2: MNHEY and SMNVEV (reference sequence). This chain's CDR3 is CASSPGLAKNIQYF.

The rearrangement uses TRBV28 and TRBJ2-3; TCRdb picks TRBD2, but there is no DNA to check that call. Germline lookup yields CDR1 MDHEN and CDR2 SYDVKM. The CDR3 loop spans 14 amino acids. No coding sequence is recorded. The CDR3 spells CASSWTSGRDTQYF.